The 6 T cell receptor beta chains below come from one sample, sequenced in a study of OX40 agonist ivuxolimab in advanced cancers. Libraries were prepared by immunoSEQ multiplex PCR; TCRdb keeps only in-frame clonotypes and omits some of them. The sample lists 63,000 or so clones; just over 85% were seen once. Material: CD4+ or CD8+ T cells sorted from blood, obtained in a trial of the OX40 agonist ivuxolimab. These receptors came from an adult with an advanced solid tumor such as melanoma, head and neck, liver or kidney cancer.

The chain carries TRBV10-3 and TRBJ2-5, with unresolved D. Germline assignment: CDR1 ENHRY and CDR2 SYGVKD. The CDR3 totals 12 residues. V gave up 1 base and J gave up 3 bases, with 3 bases separating them. The CDR3 is CAISEFKETQYF. The CDR3 DNA follows: TGTGCCATCAGTGAGTTCAAAGAGACCCAGTACTTC.

Here the CDR3 DNA reads TGTGCCAGCAGCCCAGATAGGACTAGCTGGGAGACCCAGTACTTC. This encodes CASSPDRTSWETQYF. The chain has TRBV11-2 and TRBJ2-5; 8 nucleotides line up with TRBD2. This CDR3 is built from 15 residues. Trimming removed 5 bases from V and 5 bases from J; junction bases left unmatched: 10. Germline CDR1 and CDR2: SGHAT and FQNNGV.

This chain uses TRBV5-1 with TRBJ2-6; no clear D gene. This CDR3 comprises 15 residues. Germline CDR1 reads SGHRS; CDR2 reads YFSETQ. The germline V and J ends were trimmed by 2 bases and 0 bases, with 6 bases remaining between them. The CDR3 reads CASSFSSSGANVLTF. As DNA, the CDR3 is TGCGCCAGCAGCTTTTCGAGCTCTGGGGCCAACGTCCTGACTTTC.

This clone was counted only a few times. This chain uses TRBV7-2 with TRBJ2-7; D is perhaps TRBD2 (7 bases). This CDR3 spans 19 amino acids. V was shortened by 0 bases and J by 0 bases, with 21 bases between the two germline ends. Germline loops: CDR1 SGHTA, CDR2 FQGNSA. As DNA, the CDR3 is TGTGCCAGCAGCTTAGCGCTGGGGGGTACGGGGGGCCTCTCCTACGAGCAGTACTTC. This codes for CASSLALGGTGGLSYEQYF.

V usage is TRBV5-6 and J usage is TRBJ1-1; D call uncertain. This CDR3 region has 14 residues. CDR1 and CDR2 (germline): SGHDT, YYEEEE. V lost 1 base and J lost 0, with 7 bases in between. The CDR3 DNA reads as TGTGCCAGCAGCTTGTTAGGCGTGAACACTGAAGCTTTCTTT. This translates into CASSLLGVNTEAFF.

The chain has TRBV9 and TRBJ1-2; D ambiguous. The CDR3 has 13 residues. With 0 bases removed from V and 2 bases from J, the gap between germline ends came to 5 bases. The germline V gene encodes CDR1 SGDLS and CDR2 YYNGEE. The CDR3 region is CASSVGGNYGYTF. The CDR3, as DNA: TGTGCCAGCAGCGTAGGAGGCAACTATGGCTACACCTTC.